This T cell receptor (beta chain) was recovered during a study of blood T cell repertoires in COVID-19. In the authors' workflow: Quantification of nucleated cells was approximated via reference gene primer amplification. Here immunoSEQ multiplex PCR was the method, and the copy in TCRdb shows in-frame clones only, minus some. V, J and clone size are taken as reported in that table, and D and trimming were inferred from the DNA itself. The sample consists of roughly 68,000 clones, approximately 86% of them appearing once. This clone has a handful of counts. The receptor was derived from a man between 50 and 59 years old with acute or convalescent COVID-19. The sequenced sample was peripheral blood.

The CDR3 DNA is TGTGCCAGCAGCGTAGGTGCGGGGTTAAGCACAGATACGCAGTATTTT. Its translation is CASSVGAGLSTDTQYF. The genes are TRBV9 and TRBJ2-3; TRBD2 might be the D (6 bases). V lost 0 bases, J lost 0 bases, and 11 bases lay in between. CDR1 and CDR2 (germline): SGDLS, YYNGEE. The CDR3 is 16 residues long.